Sequencing of this TCR beta chain was carried out in a study of cytomegalovirus exposure and HLA in healthy donors. General study findings and limits: It was reported that the classifier diagnosed cytomegalovirus status with high specificity and sensitivity in both the original and validation cohorts.

Worth noting for this clone: Its antigen is not known.

In the PCR, 60 Vbeta and 13 Jbeta primers were used. As processed by the authors: Later reanalysis found 75 million to 100 million unique TCR beta chains, approximately 11 million of them shared. The table came from immunoSEQ multiplex PCR; TCRdb's copy has only in-frame clones and leaves some out. V and J calls and clone size are those listed in that table; D and trimming were worked out from the DNA. The profile shows around 160,000 clones, approximately 80% of them singletons. V dropped 6 bases and J dropped 3; count of bases not matched to a gene: 7. This CDR3 spans 14 amino acids. Germline values: CDR1 MNHEY, CDR2 SMNVEV (reference sequence).

The specimen was PBMCs. The clonotype was recovered from a man over 45 in good health and CMV-seropositive. V usage is TRBV27 and J usage is TRBJ1-2; 7 positions match TRBD1. The CDR3 region is CASSTRGRDYGYTF. CDR3 DNA sequence: TGTGCCAGCAGCACGAGGGGGCGCGACTATGGCTACACCTTC.